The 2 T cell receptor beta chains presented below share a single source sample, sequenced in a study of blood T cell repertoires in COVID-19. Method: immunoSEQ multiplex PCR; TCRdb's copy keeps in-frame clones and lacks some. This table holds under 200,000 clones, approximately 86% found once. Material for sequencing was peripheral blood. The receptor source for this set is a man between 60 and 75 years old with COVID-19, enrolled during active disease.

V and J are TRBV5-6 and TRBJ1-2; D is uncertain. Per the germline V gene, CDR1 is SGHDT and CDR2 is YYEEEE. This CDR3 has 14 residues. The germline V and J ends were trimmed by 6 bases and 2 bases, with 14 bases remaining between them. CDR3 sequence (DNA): TGTGCCAGCAATCGACGGGAGGCCAACTATGGCTACACCTTC. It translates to CASNRREANYGYTF.

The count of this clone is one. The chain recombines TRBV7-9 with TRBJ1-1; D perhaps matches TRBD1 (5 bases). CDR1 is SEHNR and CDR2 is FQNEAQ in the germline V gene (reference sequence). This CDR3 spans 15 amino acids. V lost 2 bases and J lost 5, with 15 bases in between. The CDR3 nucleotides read TGTGCCAGCAGCTTAATGGAGGGGAGGGGAACTGAAGCTTTCTTT. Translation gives CASSLMEGRGTEAFF.